The 27 T cell receptor beta chains below were found in one sample sequenced in a study of T cell responses to AZD1222 COVID-19 vaccine. This table comes from immunoSEQ multiplex PCR, and its TCRdb copy is limited to in-frame clones, with some not included. Here the sample spans 100,000 to 120,000 clones, roughly 90% being singletons. The sequencing used peripheral blood, collected 28 days after the second AZD1222 dose. Receptor source: an adult who received the AZD1222 COVID-19 vaccine.

This chain links TRBV18 with TRBJ2-7; perhaps D is TRBD1 or TRBD2 (6 bases each). CDR3 length equals 15 residues. Trimming took off 6 bases at V and 3 bases at J, with 18 bases between the two ends. The germline V gene has CDR1 KGHSH and CDR2 LQKENI. CDR3 region: CASSWGARTSYEQYF. The CDR3 bases are TGTGCCAGCTCTTGGGGGGCAAGGACGAGCTACGAGCAGTACTTC.

The chain recombines TRBV5-1 with TRBJ2-5; D assignment may be TRBD1 or TRBD2 (6 bases each). The V and J ends lost 1 base and 4 bases respectively, with 14 bases between them. Germline V gene data show CDR1 as SGHRS and CDR2 as YFSETQ. The CDR3 covers 15 residues. As DNA, the CDR3 is TGCGCCAGCAGCTTGTCGGGAGAGGGGGGAGAGACCCAGTACTTC. Translation gives CASSLSGEGGETQYF.

The chain joins TRBV5-1 to TRBJ2-3; tentative D call: TRBD2 (6 bases). The V gene lost 0 bases and the J gene lost 6 bases, with 14 bases spanning the gap. The CDR3 is 15 residues long. Germline V lookup: CDR1 SGHRS, CDR2 YFSETQ. The CDR3 DNA is TGCGCCAGCAGCTTGGGTGACCCGGGAGCCGATACGCAGTATTTT. It specifies CASSLGDPGADTQYF. The full variable domain, in which reference TRBV5-1 and TRBJ2-3 provide the parts outside the CDR3, is KAGVTQTPRYLIKTRGQQVTLSCSPISGHRSVSWYQQTPGQGLQFLFEYFSETQRNKGNFPGRFSGRQFSNSRSEMNVSTLELGDSALYLCASSLGDPGADTQYFGPGTRLTVL.

The chain is built from TRBV29-1 and TRBJ2-1, with TRBD2 identical over 8 bases. The V gene end was trimmed by 4 bases and the J gene end by 0 bases; junction bases not matched to a gene: 2. This CDR3 comprises 14 residues. Germline values: CDR1 SQVTM, CDR2 ANQGSEA. CDR3 in amino acids: CSVGGTSSYNEQFF. CDR3 DNA: TGCAGCGTTGGGGGGACTAGCTCCTACAATGAGCAGTTCTTC.

This chain connects TRBV19 to TRBJ2-7; 9 bases align to TRBD2. V trimming: 3 bases; J trimming: 1 base; junction bases outside the gene matches: 7. This CDR3 contains 16 residues. CDR1 and CDR2 from the germline V gene are LNHDA and SQIVND (reference sequence). The CDR3 region has the DNA TGTGCCAGTAGTATTAGGGCTAGCGGGGTATCCTACGAGCAGTACTTC. Its translation is CASSIRASGVSYEQYF.

This clone was seen a single time. The chain has TRBV10-1 and TRBJ2-3, with a tentative D call TRBD2 (5 bases). V lost 7 bases, J lost 0 bases, and 11 bases lay in between. Germline V CDR1 and CDR2: WNHNN, SYGVQD (reference sequence). This CDR3 region has 14 residues. The CDR3 protein is CASTPGGSTDTQYF. The CDR3 region has the DNA TGCGCCAGCACGCCGGGCGGGAGCACAGATACGCAGTATTTT.

This chain connects TRBV19 to TRBJ1-2; weak D call: TRBD1 (5 bases). V shed 3 bases and J shed 4 bases, with 21 bases lying between them. This CDR3 has 17 amino acids. In germline, CDR1 is LNHDA, CDR2 SQIVND (reference sequence). CDR3 sequence reads: CASSIPPGTRTGYGYTF. CDR3 coding DNA: TGTGCCAGTAGTATCCCACCCGGGACTCGTACGGGCTATGGCTACACCTTC.

The rearrangement joins TRBV29-1 to TRBJ1-1, with D perhaps TRBD1 (5 bases). This CDR3 is built from 14 residues. Germline V gene lookup returns CDR1 SQVTM and CDR2 ANQGSEA. V was cut by 7 bases and J by 2 bases, with 17 bases left in between. The CDR3 spells CSALGQHVNTEAFF. CDR3 sequence (DNA): TGCAGCGCCTTGGGGCAGCATGTTAACACTGAAGCTTTCTTT.

The V and J genes are TRBV27 and TRBJ1-1; TRBD1 agrees at 8 bases. CDR3 length: 14 residues. V gave up 5 bases and J gave up 4 bases; unmatched junction bases: 6. CDR1 is MNHEY, CDR2 SMNVEV, per germline (reference sequence). The CDR3 nucleotides read TGTGCCAGCAGTGCACGGACAGGGAGCACTGAAGCTTTCTTT. This encodes CASSARTGSTEAFF.

The V and J genes are TRBV19 and TRBJ2-2; TRBD1 aligns across 10 bases. The length of the CDR3 is 15 residues. V lost 3 bases and J lost 5; bases outside the gene matches: 3. Germline V gene sequence: CDR1 LNHDA, CDR2 SQIVND (reference sequence). The CDR3: CASSIGGQGTGELFF. The CDR3 DNA is TGTGCCAGTAGTATTGGGGGACAGGGGACCGGGGAGCTGTTTTTT.

In its sample, this clone was seen once. V is TRBV5-4 and J is TRBJ2-1, with 7 positions matching TRBD2. J was trimmed by 7 bases and V by 3 bases; bases with no gene match: 13. In germline, CDR1 is SGHNT, CDR2 YYREEE (reference sequence). This CDR3 has 16 residues. The CDR3 is CASSSKGGSGRNEQFF. CDR3 coding DNA: TGTGCCAGCAGCTCAAAAGGCGGGAGCGGTAGGAATGAGCAGTTCTTC.

The rearrangement links TRBV5-4 to TRBJ1-2; 7 nucleotides line up with TRBD1. The CDR3 is made up of 15 amino acids. Germline CDR1 is SGHNT and CDR2 is YYREEE (reference sequence). The V gene end was trimmed by 3 bases and the J gene end by 5 bases; junction bases not matched to a gene: 10. CDR3 amino acids: CASSSFVGGEYGYTF. CDR3 DNA: TGTGCCAGCAGCTCCTTTGTAGGGGGCGAATATGGCTACACCTTC. The variable domain in full, completed from reference TRBV5-4 and TRBJ1-2, reads ETGVTQSPTHLIKTRGQQVTLRCSSQSGHNTVSWYQQALGQGPQFIFQYYREEENGRGNFPPRFSGLQFPNYSSELNVNALELDDSALYLCASSSFVGGEYGYTFGSGTRLTVV.

The chain uses TRBV5-6 and TRBJ1-4; 7 bases fit TRBD1. The CDR3 loop spans 16 amino acids. Germline lookup yields CDR1 SGHDT and CDR2 YYEEEE. V lost 4 bases, J lost 5 bases, and 11 bases stayed unmatched. CDR3 nucleotide sequence: TGTGCCAGCAGCACACAACCGGGACAGAGAAATGAAAAACTGTTTTTT. It specifies CASSTQPGQRNEKLFF.

The chain couples TRBV29-1 to TRBJ2-7, with 10 positions matching TRBD2. After removal of 1 base from V and 5 bases from J, the junction contained 5 bases not matched to a gene. CDR1 is SQVTM and CDR2 is ANQGSEA in the germline V gene. The CDR3 contains 14 residues. CDR3 protein: CSVEGLAGADEQYF. CDR3 bases: TGCAGCGTTGAAGGTCTAGCGGGAGCGGACGAGCAGTACTTC.

The chain recombines TRBV7-6 with TRBJ2-3; 7 bases map to TRBD2. Germline V gene sequence: CDR1 SGHVS, CDR2 FNYEAQ. Trimming removed 6 bases from V and 6 bases from J; junction bases left unmatched: 9. The CDR3 loop spans 14 amino acids. CDR3 loop: CASSRGDRKDTQYF. The CDR3 DNA sequence: TGTGCCAGCAGTCGGGGGGATCGAAAGGATACGCAGTATTTT. Full variable domain (remainder filled in from reference TRBV7-6 and TRBJ2-3): GAGVSQSPRYKVTKRGQDVALRCDPISGHVSLYWYRQALGQGPEFLTYFNYEAQQDKSGLPNDRFSAERPEGSISTLTIQRTEQRDSAMYRCASSRGDRKDTQYFGPGTRLTVL.

The chain combines TRBV11-3 with TRBJ1-4, with D hard to call. The CDR3 has 14 amino acids. Germline V CDR1 and CDR2: SGHNT, YENEEA. The ends were cut back, 3 bases at V and 0 bases at J, with 5 bases in the middle. The CDR3 loop reads CASSFEATNEKLFF. The DNA of the CDR3 is TGTGCCAGCAGCTTTGAGGCAACTAATGAAAAACTGTTTTTT.

V is TRBV7-3 and J is TRBJ2-4, with 14 bases lining up with TRBD2. Germline lookup yields CDR1 SGHTA and CDR2 FQGTGA. Trimming took 1 base from V and 4 from J; bases not matched to a gene: 3. The CDR3 consists of 17 residues. CDR3 loop: CASSLIGLAGGKNIQYF. The DNA for the CDR3 is TGTGCCAGCAGCTTAATCGGACTAGCGGGGGGTAAAAACATTCAGTACTTC.

The chain links TRBV5-1 to TRBJ2-1, with TRBD2 matching over 12 bases. V lost 0 bases and J lost 10; bases outside the gene matches: 8. Per germline, CDR1 SGHRS and CDR2 YFSETQ. This CDR3 has 16 amino acids. CDR3 nucleotide sequence: TGCGCCAGCAGCTTGGCCGTCGCTAGCGGGAGGGACGAGCAGTTCTTC. Translating it yields CASSLAVASGRDEQFF.

The chain links TRBV5-1 to TRBJ1-3; TRBD1 matches at 9 bases. Trimming cost V 4 bases and J 5 bases; bases outside gene matches: 10. Germline CDR1 reads SGHRS; CDR2 reads YFSETQ. The CDR3 loop spans 16 amino acids. CDR3 protein: CASSPGGQGIRNTIYF. The CDR3 nucleotides are TGCGCCAGCAGCCCGGGGGGACAGGGCATTCGAAACACCATATATTTT.

The gene calls are TRBV5-1 and TRBJ1-5; the match to TRBD1 covers 9 bases. Per germline, CDR1 SGHRS and CDR2 YFSETQ. This CDR3 has 15 residues. Trimming at V came to 1 base and at J to 6 bases, leaving 5 bases not matched to a gene. CDR3 amino acids: CASSLSTGGVQPQHF. CDR3 in DNA: TGCGCCAGCAGCTTGTCGACAGGGGGTGTTCAGCCCCAGCATTTT.

The rearrangement links TRBV6-5 to TRBJ2-7; TRBD2 matches at 14 bases. CDR3 size: 15 residues. The germline V gene has CDR1 MNHEY and CDR2 SVGAGI. J was trimmed by 2 bases and V by 6 bases; bases with no gene match: 3. The CDR3 DNA reads TGTGCCAGCAGCCGGGGACTAGCGGGAGCCTACGAGCAGTACTTC. It codes for CASSRGLAGAYEQYF.

The V and J genes are TRBV19 and TRBJ2-1; the match to TRBD2 covers 9 bases. Germline trimming cut 0 bases from V and 4 bases from J; bases unmatched to any gene: 4. The CDR3 totals 16 residues. Germline CDR1 is LNHDA and CDR2 is SQIVND (reference sequence). In nucleotides, the CDR3 is TGTGCCAGTAGTATAGATACGAGCGGGGGGTACAATGAGCAGTTCTTC. This gives the protein CASSIDTSGGYNEQFF. Complete variable domain (other parts from reference TRBV19 and TRBJ2-1): DGGITQSPKYLFRKEGQNVTLSCEQNLNHDAMYWYRQDPGQGLRLIYYSQIVNDFQKGDIAEGYSVSREKKESFPLTVTSAQKNPTAFYLCASSIDTSGGYNEQFFGPGTRLTVL.

The chain is built from TRBV7-2 and TRBJ2-2; 12 bases are shared with TRBD2. The junction had 9 bases not matched to a gene; V was cut back by 0 bases and J by 7 bases. The CDR3 sequence is 18 residues long. CDR1 SGHTA and CDR2 FQGNSA come from the germline V gene. CDR3 region: CASSLARVLAGGVGELFF. CDR3 DNA: TGTGCCAGCAGCTTAGCGAGAGTCCTAGCGGGAGGGGTCGGGGAGCTGTTTTTT. The full variable domain, in which reference TRBV7-2 and TRBJ2-2 provide the parts outside the CDR3, is GAGVSQSPSNKVTEKGKDVELRCDPISGHTALYWYRQSLGQGLEFLIYFQGNSAPDKSGLPSDRFSAERTGGSVSTLTIQRTQQEDSAVYLCASSLARVLAGGVGELFFGEGSRLTVL.

The rearrangement links TRBV28 to TRBJ1-1; D is uncertain. There are 13 residues in the CDR3. Germline values: CDR1 MDHEN, CDR2 SYDVKM. V lost 2 bases, J lost 1 base, and 5 bases lay in between. The DNA of the CDR3 is TGTGCCAGCAGTTTAGGTCAGAACACTGAAGCTTTCTTT. This sequence encodes CASSLGQNTEAFF.

This clone was counted a single time. The rearrangement uses TRBV14 and TRBJ1-2, with unresolved D. The V and J ends lost 4 bases and 7 bases respectively, with 13 bases between them. The CDR3 consists of 13 residues. The germline gives CDR1 SGHDN, CDR2 FVKESK. In DNA form, the CDR3 reads TGTGCCAGCAGCCCAGACTACGTCTTTGGCTACACCTTC. Protein product: CASSPDYVFGYTF.

This chain links TRBV11-2 with TRBJ1-2, with TRBD1 matching 9 bases. The V gene end was trimmed by 5 bases and the J gene end by 10 bases; junction bases not matched to a gene: 11. CDR3 size: 14 residues. CDR1 SGHAT and CDR2 FQNNGV come from the germline V gene. For the CDR3, the DNA is TGTGCCAGCAGCCAGGGGGGGGACAGGGTGGTCTACACCTTC. Protein: CASSQGGDRVVYTF.

The chain uses TRBV7-2 and TRBJ1-2, with no clear D. The germline V gene has CDR1 SGHTA and CDR2 FQGNSA. The CDR3 runs to 15 residues. V lost 1 base, J lost 3 bases, and 12 bases lay in between. The CDR3 region is CASSLVGTGYYGYTF. The CDR3 DNA reads as TGTGCCAGCAGCTTAGTGGGCACTGGTTACTATGGCTACACCTTC.